This entry lists 21 T cell receptor beta chains sequenced from one sample in a study of cytomegalovirus exposure and HLA in healthy donors. 60 Vbeta and 13 Jbeta primers were used in PCR. Clones were read by immunoSEQ multiplex PCR, and TCRdb kept only the in-frame ones, dropping some. Of some 110,000 clones in the sample, around 15% were seen once. The specimen sequenced was PBMCs. All receptors derive from a female donor in good health and CMV-seronegative.

This clone was picked up a small number of times. The chain couples TRBV5-1 to TRBJ2-1; 8 bases map to TRBD2. Germline V gene lookup returns CDR1 SGHRS and CDR2 YFSETQ. This CDR3 is built from 16 residues. V was clipped by 0 bases and J by 7 bases; unmatched bases: 9. Here the CDR3 reads CASSLVGGGPGNEQFF. The CDR3 DNA reads TGCGCCAGCAGCTTGGTCGGGGGGGGGCCGGGGAATGAGCAGTTCTTC.

There are a few counts of this clone. V usage is TRBV28 and J usage is TRBJ1-1; 8 bases map to TRBD1. Germline CDR1 is MDHEN and CDR2 is SYDVKM. Trimming took 5 bases from V and 11 from J; bases not matched to a gene: 10. The length of the CDR3 is 13 residues. As DNA, the CDR3 is TGTGCCAGCAGTAGAAGGACAGGGTTCGGGGCTTTCTTT. Translating gives CASSRRTGFGAFF.

Only a few counts were recorded for this clone. This sequence joins TRBV25-1 and TRBJ2-2; 10 bases match TRBD1. The germline V gene has CDR1 MGHDK and CDR2 SYGVNS. V gave up 6 bases and J gave up 6 bases; unmatched junction bases: 4. CDR3 size: 14 residues. The CDR3 region is CASSGQGEAGELFF. CDR3 coding DNA: TGTGCCAGCAGCGGACAGGGGGAGGCCGGGGAGCTGTTTTTT.

This clone was seen a few times. This chain joins TRBV18 and TRBJ1-2, with D tentatively TRBD1 (6 bases). Trimming shortened V by 2 bases and J by 2 bases, and 9 bases separated the two germline ends. The germline gives CDR1 KGHSH, CDR2 LQKENI. There are 14 residues in the CDR3. This CDR3 reads CASSPIGQNYGYTF. The CDR3, as DNA: TGTGCCAGCTCACCAATTGGACAGAACTATGGCTACACCTTC.

This clone turned up a few times. The chain has TRBV7-9 and TRBJ1-1, with D possibly matching TRBD1 (6 bases). Germline lookup yields CDR1 SEHNR and CDR2 FQNEAQ (reference sequence). V shed 9 bases and J shed 4 bases, with 15 bases lying between them. The CDR3 contains 13 residues. CDR3 sequence: CARSAGAGTEAFF. DNA of the CDR3: TGTGCCAGAAGCGCAGGGGCGGGCACTGAAGCTTTCTTT.

This clone was seen a few times. J is TRBJ2-1 and V is TRBV5-4, with 8 bases identical to TRBD2. Germline trimming cut 4 bases from V and 5 bases from J; bases unmatched to any gene: 5. Germline V CDR1 and CDR2: SGHNT, YYREEE (reference sequence). The CDR3 length is 14 residues. CDR3 bases: TGTGCCAGCAGCCTTCGGGGGGGGGACAATGAGCAGTTCTTC. Its protein is CASSLRGGDNEQFF.

A few counts support this clone. CDR3 protein: CASSYGYRANSPLHF. CDR3 nucleotide sequence: TGTGCCAGCAGTTACGGGTACAGGGCTAATTCACCCCTCCACTTT. This rearrangement joins TRBV6-5 to TRBJ1-6; a weak D match, TRBD1 (6 bases). This CDR3 has 15 residues. The germline V gene has CDR1 MNHEY and CDR2 SVGAGI. V was pared by 2 bases and J by 6 bases, with 11 bases between.

This chain uses TRBV2 with TRBJ2-3; possible D gene TRBD2, 5 bases. CDR1 and CDR2 (germline): SNHLY, FYNNEI. Trimming took 8 bases from V and 5 from J, leaving 8 bases between them. The CDR3 totals 11 residues. The CDR3 DNA reads as TGTGCCAGCTCTGAGGGAGATACGCAGTATTTT. It specifies CASSEGDTQYF.

This clone was observed a few times. V usage is TRBV5-1 and J usage is TRBJ2-5; D might be TRBD2 (5 bases). V lost 2 bases to trimming and J lost 2 bases, with 16 bases between them. Germline assignment: CDR1 SGHRS and CDR2 YFSETQ. This CDR3 has 16 amino acids. The chain's CDR3 is CASSFGDIRTQETQYF. CDR3 nucleotide sequence: TGCGCCAGCAGCTTCGGGGATATCCGGACTCAAGAGACCCAGTACTTC.

The chain has TRBV5-1 and TRBJ1-1, with D maybe TRBD1 (5 bases). Per germline, CDR1 SGHRS and CDR2 YFSETQ. The CDR3 loop spans 15 amino acids. Trimming shortened V by 5 bases and J by 0 bases, and 14 bases separated the two germline ends. CDR3 amino acids: CASRRGTDMNTEAFF. DNA for the CDR3: TGCGCCAGCAGACGCGGGACGGACATGAACACTGAAGCTTTCTTT.

This clone occurred a few times. This chain connects TRBV15 to TRBJ2-3; D perhaps matches TRBD2 (6 bases). The CDR3 runs to 17 residues. The V and J ends lost 3 bases and 0 bases respectively, with 16 bases between them. Per germline, CDR1 LNHNV and CDR2 YYDKDF (reference sequence). CDR3 residues: CATSRHGGAGSTDTQYF. CDR3 nucleotides: TGTGCCACCAGCAGGCACGGAGGGGCAGGAAGCACAGATACGCAGTATTTT. Full variable domain (outside the CDR3, taken from reference TRBV15 and TRBJ2-3): DAMVIQNPRYQVTQFGKPVTLSCSQTLNHNVMYWYQQKSSQAPKLLFHYYDKDFNNEADTPDNFQSRRPNTSFCFLDIRSPGLGDTAMYLCATSRHGGAGSTDTQYFGPGTRLTVL.

V gene TRBV25-1 combines with J gene TRBJ1-4, with no clear D. The CDR3 loop spans 18 amino acids. V was clipped by 3 bases and J by 0 bases, with 17 bases between them. Germline V gene data show CDR1 as MGHDK and CDR2 as SYGVNS. As DNA, the CDR3 is TGTGCCAGCAGTGATACTCCAATAGTTCATGCAACTAATGAAAAACTGTTTTTT. The encoded protein is CASSDTPIVHATNEKLFF.

V usage is TRBV5-1 and J usage is TRBJ2-3; TRBD2 agrees at 11 bases. Germline V gene data show CDR1 as SGHRS and CDR2 as YFSETQ. This CDR3 has 17 residues. J gave up 2 bases and V 3 bases, and 8 bases lay outside the gene matches. This chain's CDR3 is CASSSHKLAGDTDTQYF. Written as DNA, the CDR3 is TGCGCCAGCAGCTCTCATAAACTAGCGGGGGACACAGATACGCAGTATTTT.

This clone was detected only a few times. This chain uses TRBV29-1 with TRBJ2-1; TRBD2 matches 9 bases. The CDR3 loop spans 16 amino acids. The ends lost 0 bases at V and 3 bases at J; junction bases unmatched: 6. Germline assignment: CDR1 SQVTM and CDR2 ANQGSEA. The CDR3 DNA reads TGCAGCGTTGAAGATGCCGGGACTAGCAACTACAATGAGCAGTTCTTC. Amino acid sequence: CSVEDAGTSNYNEQFF.

This clone was recorded once. V and J are TRBV27 and TRBJ2-6, with TRBD2 matching 7 bases. The germline V gene has CDR1 MNHEY and CDR2 SMNVEV (reference sequence). The CDR3 spans 16 residues. The V segment lost 6 bases and the J segment 2 bases; nucleotides outside the gene matches: 7. The CDR3 coding sequence is TGTGCCAGCAGAGGGAGGGGAGGCGCTGGGGCCAACGTCCTGACTTTC. Translation gives CASRGRGGAGANVLTF. The full variable domain, in which reference TRBV27 and TRBJ2-6 provide the parts outside the CDR3, is EAQVTQNPRYLITVTGKKLTVTCSQNMNHEYMSWYRQDPGLGLRQIYYSMNVEVTDKGDVPEGYKVSRKEKRNFPLILESPSPNQTSLYFCASRGRGGAGANVLTFGAGSRLTVL.

The chain combines TRBV7-2 with TRBJ2-2; no reliable D call. This CDR3 has 14 amino acids. The germline V gene has CDR1 SGHTA and CDR2 FQGNSA. Trimming removed 1 base from V and 2 bases from J, with 5 bases in between. The CDR3 region is CASSLELNTGELFF. The CDR3 DNA reads as TGTGCCAGCAGCTTAGAACTAAACACCGGGGAGCTGTTTTTT.

This clone occurred a few times. The chain couples TRBV7-9 to TRBJ1-4, with D possibly being TRBD1 (5 bases). The germline gives CDR1 SEHNR, CDR2 FQNEAQ (reference sequence). CDR3 length: 14 residues. V was cut by 2 bases and J by 8 bases, with 12 bases left in between. The CDR3: CASSLHQGGEKLFF. CDR3 nucleotides: TGTGCCAGCAGCTTACATCAGGGTGGGGAAAAACTGTTTTTT. The whole variable domain, remainder taken from reference TRBV7-9 and TRBJ1-4, is DTGVSQNPRHKITKRGQNVTFRCDPISEHNRLYWYRQTLGQGPEFLTYFQNEAQLEKSRLLSDRFSAERPKGSFSTLEIQRTEQGDSAMYLCASSLHQGGEKLFFGSGTQLSVL.

This chain joins TRBV28 and TRBJ1-1; no definite D call. CDR1 and CDR2 from the germline V gene are MDHEN and SYDVKM. This CDR3 is built from 14 residues. V was pared by 6 bases and J by 1 base, with 12 bases between. CDR3 sequence reads: CASRTGWRNTEAFF. CDR3 DNA: TGTGCCAGCAGGACGGGTTGGAGGAACACTGAAGCTTTCTTT.

The chain employs TRBV19 and TRBJ1-3; 7 nucleotides match TRBD1. Losses at the gene ends were 3 bases for V and 4 bases for J; bases not matched to a gene: 6. CDR1 LNHDA and CDR2 SQIVND come from the germline V gene (reference sequence). CDR3 length: 15 amino acids. CDR3 amino acids: CASSMSRDRGNTIYF. The DNA for the CDR3 is TGTGCCAGTAGTATGTCTCGGGACAGAGGAAACACCATATATTTT.

The V and J genes are TRBV13 and TRBJ2-3, with D perhaps TRBD2 (6 bases). The V and J ends lost 0 bases and 3 bases respectively, with 10 bases between them. The V gene's germline CDR1 is PRHDT and CDR2 FYEKMQ (reference sequence). This CDR3 has 15 residues. The CDR3 coding sequence is TGTGCCAGCAGCTTAGGCGGACTATTAACAGATACGCAGTATTTT. It encodes CASSLGGLLTDTQYF.

The J gene is TRBJ2-5, the V gene TRBV15; 9 bases map to TRBD1. Per the germline V gene, CDR1 is LNHNV and CDR2 is YYDKDF (reference sequence). This CDR3 spans 15 amino acids. The trim removed 1 base at V and 9 bases at J, leaving 9 bases unmatched. CDR3 nucleotides: TGTGCCACCAGCAGAGGGACAGGGGCCGGTACGGCCCAGTACTTC. Translation gives CATSRGTGAGTAQYF.